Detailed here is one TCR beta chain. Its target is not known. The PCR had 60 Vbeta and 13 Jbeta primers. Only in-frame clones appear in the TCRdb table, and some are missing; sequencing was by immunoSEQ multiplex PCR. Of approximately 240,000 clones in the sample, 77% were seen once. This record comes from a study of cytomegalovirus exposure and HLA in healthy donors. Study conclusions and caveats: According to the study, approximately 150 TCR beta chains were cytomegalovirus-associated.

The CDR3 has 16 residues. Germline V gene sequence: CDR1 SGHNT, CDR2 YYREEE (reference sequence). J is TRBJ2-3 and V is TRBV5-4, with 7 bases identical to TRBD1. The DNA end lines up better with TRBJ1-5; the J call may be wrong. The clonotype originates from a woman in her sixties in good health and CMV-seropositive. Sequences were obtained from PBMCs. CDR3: CASSPRPGQSTDTQHF. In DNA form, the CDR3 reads TGTGCCAGCAGCCCCCGACCGGGACAGTCCACAGATACGCAGCATTTT.